The rows below give T cell receptor beta chains drawn from one sample of a study. TCRdb used MiXCR to reprocess the reads, holding one entry per CDR3 protein. Seen here are thousands of distinct CDR3 sequences, roughly 8.6% observed once, and the top ten hold around 10%. Sample: CD4+ T cells from synovial fluid. The source of these receptors is a human donor with rheumatoid arthritis. Each CDR3 is given with its conserved first and last residue. The D gene is left open where the match is weak. Clone size is stated in some rows and not others, as once, few, many or a class when expanded.

j_call v_call d_call clone_size cdr3_nt cdr3_aa
TRBJ1-2 TRBV13 TRBD1 many TGTGCCAGCAGCTTCACTAACAGGGGAAAGTCTGGCTACACCTTC CASSFTNRGKSGYTF
TRBJ2-1 TRBV11-2 . medium-sized TGTGCCAGCAGCTTAGATAGCTACAATGAGCAGTTCTTC CASSLDSYNEQFF
TRBJ1-1 TRBV5-1 . medium-sized TGCGCCAGCAGCTTACAGGGCGGCACTGAAGCTTTCTTT CASSLQGGTEAFF
TRBJ1-5 TRBV11-2 TRBD1 medium-sized TGTGCCAGCAGCCGTGGGACAGGGAGGAATCAGCCCCAGCATTTT CASSRGTGRNQPQHF
TRBJ1-1 TRBV4-1 . . TGCGCCAGCAGCCAAGCGGACAGTCACACTGAAGCTTTCTTT CASSQADSHTEAFF
TRBJ2-7 TRBV19 TRBD2 many TGTGCCAGGCCTTGGAGCGGGGGGGCCTACGAGCAGTACTTC CARPWSGGAYEQYF
TRBJ2-3 TRBV10-3 TRBD2 many TGTGCCATCAGAGGACTAGCGGGAGAGGCGCCAGATACGCAGTATTTT CAIRGLAGEAPDTQYF
TRBJ2-1 TRBV18 . medium-sized TGTGCCAGCTCAGGGAATAGTGAGCAGTTCTTC CASSGNSEQFF
TRBJ2-2 TRBV5-4 . medium-sized TGTGCCAGCAGCTCCCCTCCGGGACTCCAGACCGGGGAGCTGTTTTTT CASSSPPGLQTGELFF
TRBJ1-1 TRBV20-1 . medium-sized TGCAGTGCTAGAGGGGGGCAGCAGAACACTGAAGCTTTCTTT CSARGGQQNTEAFF
TRBJ2-3 TRBV20-1 TRBD2 . TGCAGTGCAGTAAACTTAGCGGGGGGAACAGATACGCAGTATTTT CSAVNLAGGTDTQYF
TRBJ2-2 TRBV11-2 . medium-sized TGTGCCAGCAGCTGGGGCAGTGTCACCGGGGAGCTGTTTTTT CASSWGSVTGELFF
TRBJ1-3 TRBV12-3/TRBV12-4 . . TGTGCCAGCAGTCGACAGGATGGAAACACCATATATTTT CASSRQDGNTIYF
TRBJ2-1 TRBV20-1 TRBD2 many TGCGGTGCTAGAGATCGTGCCAGCGGGAGGTCTTATGAGCAGTTCTTC CGARDRASGRSYEQFF
TRBJ2-5 TRBV7-3 . medium-sized TGTGCCAGCAGCTTAGGGTTTGCGGAAGAGACCCAGTACTTC CASSLGFAEETQYF
TRBJ2-7 TRBV2 TRBD1 medium-sized TGTGCCAGCAGAGAGGAGACAGGGGGACACGAGCAGTACTTC CASREETGGHEQYF
TRBJ1-1 TRBV14 . medium-sized TGTGCCAGCAGCCTCGGACAGAACACTGAAGCTTTCTTT CASSLGQNTEAFF
TRBJ1-2 TRBV11-2 . medium-sized TGTGCCAGCAGCCTAACCGGGAAATATGGCTACACCTTC CASSLTGKYGYTF
TRBJ2-1 TRBV2 TRBD2 many TGTGCCAGCTCCCGACTAGCGCGAGTGGTGAATGAGCAGTTCTTC CASSRLARVVNEQFF
TRBJ1-1 TRBV19 . many TGTGCCAGTAGTATTCTAGGAACACTGAACACTGAAGCTTTCTTT CASSILGTLNTEAFF
TRBJ1-1 TRBV5-1 . many TGCGCCAGCAGCTTGGGGGGTTCTAATGGAGCTTTCTTT CASSLGGSNGAFF
TRBJ2-5 TRBV11-2 TRBD2 many TGTGCCAGCAGCTCTGCGGGACTAGCGGGAGGAGTGGAGACCCAGTACTTC CASSSAGLAGGVETQYF
TRBJ2-3 TRBV30 . medium-sized TGTGCCTGGGCTAGCACTAGCACAGATACGCAGTATTTT CAWASTSTDTQYF
TRBJ2-1 TRBV7-9 . many TGTGCCAGCAGCCCCGCGGAGAATAATGAGCAGTTCTTC CASSPAENNEQFF
TRBJ1-1 TRBV7-2 TRBD1 medium-sized TGTGCCAGCAGCACACAGGGGTTTACTGAAGCTTTCTTT CASSTQGFTEAFF
TRBJ2-1 TRBV5-4 . medium-sized TGTGCCAGCAGCTCGGATGGTTCAGGGGATACTCTGTTCAGTGAGCAGTTCTTC CASSSDGSGDTLFSEQFF
TRBJ1-4 TRBV6-6 TRBD1 large TGTGCCAGCAGCGACAGGGGCGCTGAAAAACTGTTTTTT CASSDRGAEKLFF
TRBJ1-5 TRBV6-6 . many TGTGCCAGCAGCTCCGGGAAAAATCAGCCCCAGCATTTT CASSSGKNQPQHF
TRBJ2-7 TRBV7-9 TRBD1 many TGTGCCAGCAGCAGGGACAGGGGTTACGAGCAGTACTTC CASSRDRGYEQYF
TRBJ1-1 TRBV12-3/TRBV12-4 TRBD1 many TGTGCCAGCAGAGGACAGGGGAACACTGAAGCTTTCTTT CASRGQGNTEAFF
TRBJ2-5 TRBV20-1 TRBD1 many TGCAGTGCTAGAGATCTAGGAAGGACAGGGGGCGCGGGCCAAGAGACCCAGTACTTC CSARDLGRTGGAGQETQYF
TRBJ1-2 TRBV5-6 . medium-sized TGTGCCAGCAGCTTGTTTTCCGGGGCAGAAGATGGCTACACCTTC CASSLFSGAEDGYTF
TRBJ2-7 TRBV20-1 TRBD1 medium-sized TGCAGTGCTAGAGTTTTGGACAGGGAACATGGCGAGCAGTACTTC CSARVLDREHGEQYF
TRBJ2-7 TRBV11-2 . medium-sized TGTGCCAGCAGCTTAGTTTCAGGGCCGTACGAGCAGTACTTC CASSLVSGPYEQYF
TRBJ2-7 TRBV3-1 TRBD2 many TGTGCCAGCAGCCAACTAGCGGGGGCCCCGCACGAGCAGTACTTC CASSQLAGAPHEQYF